The 11 T cell receptor beta chains presented below share a single source sample, sequenced in a study of T cells in Graves' hyperthyroidism and ophthalmopathy. Researchers took RNA transcripts and amplified the TCR beta CDR3 regions from them. Using the HTBI primer set, a first-round RT-PCR was run on the TCR CDR3. TCRdb ran MiXCR on the multiplex PCR reads and lists one entry per CDR3 protein. In the table there are 550,000 to 700,000 distinct CDR3 sequences, 40% to 55% of which are singletons. The sequenced sample consisted of peripheral blood or thyroid tissue (not recorded which). All receptors come from an adult woman with Graves' disease, either hyperthyroidism or ophthalmopathy (not recorded which).

The V and J genes are TRBV10-3 and TRBJ1-5; weak D call: TRBD1 (5 bases). The germline V gene encodes CDR1 ENHRY and CDR2 SYGVKD. The CDR3 contains 14 residues. V lost 8 bases to trimming and J lost 1 base, with 12 bases between them. The CDR3 nucleotides read TGTGCCATCTCAGGGTTGGAGAGCAATCAGCCCCAGCATTTT. It translates to CAISGLESNQPQHF.

This clonotype was observed at least ten times. The chain links TRBV10-3 to TRBJ1-6, with a weak D call TRBD1 (6 bases). Germline loops: CDR1 ENHRY, CDR2 SYGVKD. CDR3 length equals 15 residues. V lost 2 bases to trimming and J lost 9 bases, with 14 bases between them. CDR3 sequence: CAISEVVTGVSPLHF. The CDR3 DNA reads TGTGCCATCAGTGAGGTCGTGACAGGAGTTTCACCCCTCCACTTT.

The CDR3 protein is CASSSGGGGELFF. The CDR3 DNA reads as TGTGCCAGCAGTTCCGGCGGGGGCGGGGAGCTGTTTTTT. This chain uses TRBV7-2 with TRBJ2-2, with 7 nucleotides matching TRBD2. There are 13 residues in the CDR3. CDR1 is SGHTA and CDR2 is FQGNSA in the germline V gene. With 6 bases clipped from V and 7 bases from J, the junction kept 5 bases outside the gene matches.

The chain uses TRBV7-9 and TRBJ2-7; no clear D. The CDR3 covers 13 residues. V lost 5 bases, J lost 4 bases, and 12 bases lay in between. Germline V CDR1 and CDR2: SEHNR, FQNEAQ (reference sequence). CDR3 region: CASSQDLFYEQYF. In DNA, the CDR3 is TGTGCCAGCAGCCAAGATCTTTTTTACGAGCAGTACTTC.

A word on this clonotype: A read error may account for a junction end that differs from germline. The gene calls are TRBV20-1 and TRBJ2-3, with D possibly TRBD1 on 5 matching bases. This CDR3 is 15 amino acids long. Germline CDR1 and CDR2: DFQATT and SNEGSKA (reference sequence). CDR3: CSARRQPQNTDTRYF. As DNA, the CDR3 is TGCAGTGCTAGGAGACAGCCCCAGAACACAGATACGCGGTATTTT.

This sequence joins TRBV18 and TRBJ2-7; 8 bases line up with TRBD1. V dropped 8 bases and J dropped 3; count of bases not matched to a gene: 6. The V gene's germline CDR1 is KGHSH and CDR2 LQKENI. There are 13 residues in the CDR3. Here the CDR3 DNA reads TGTGCCAGCCGTTTGGGACAGGACTACGAGCAGTACTTC. Its translation: CASRLGQDYEQYF.

In its sample, this clonotype was seen once. V and J are TRBV29-1 and TRBJ2-4; possibly TRBD2 for D (6 bases). Germline V gives CDR1 SQVTM, CDR2 ANQGSEA. V was shortened by 4 bases and J by 6 bases, with 13 bases between the two germline ends. The CDR3 has 13 residues. CDR3 coding DNA: TGCAGCGTTGTAGGAGGGATCGGAAACATTCAGTACTTC. This codes for CSVVGGIGNIQYF.

This clonotype came up many times. The chain joins TRBV5-1 to TRBJ2-2; the D gene is possibly TRBD1 (6 bases). Germline V gene sequence: CDR1 SGHRS, CDR2 YFSETQ. Trimming cost V 4 bases and J 3 bases, with 13 bases left between them. There are 15 residues in the CDR3. CDR3 coding DNA: TGCGCCAGCAGCCTACGACAGGACTACACCGGGGAGCTGTTTTTT. It codes for CASSLRQDYTGELFF. The variable domain in full, completed from reference TRBV5-1 and TRBJ2-2, reads KAGVTQTPRYLIKTRGQQVTLSCSPISGHRSVSWYQQTPGQGLQFLFEYFSETQRNKGNFPGRFSGRQFSNSRSEMNVSTLELGDSALYLCASSLRQDYTGELFFGEGSRLTVL.

This clonotype was recorded a few times. No conserved phenylalanine or tryptophan is present at the end of the CDR3, so a read error is the likely explanation. The limits of the CDR3 on the DNA are not certain, so only TCRdb's listed CDR3 is given. The chain links TRBV7-2 to TRBJ2-2; TRBD2, the table's D call, lacks a check against the DNA. The CDR3 length is 8 residues, termini included. CDR1 SGHTA and CDR2 FQGNSA come from the germline V gene. The CDR3 loop reads CASSFGAS.

Concerning this clonotype: One end of the junction varies from germline; a read error may be responsible. The J gene is TRBJ1-1, the V gene TRBV29-1, with D perhaps matching TRBD1 (6 bases). This CDR3 contains 12 residues. Germline-derived CDR1 and CDR2 are SQVTM and ANQGSEA. This CDR3 is CSGRTEDTEAFF. DNA of the CDR3: TGCAGCGGCCGGACAGAGGACACTGAAGCCTTCTTT. The entire variable domain, with the rest obtained from reference TRBV29-1 and TRBJ1-1, is as follows: SAVISQKPSRDICQRGTSLTIQCQVDSQVTMMFWYRQQPGQSLTLIATANQGSEATYESGFVIDKFPISRPNLTFSTLTVSNMSPEDSSIYLCSGRTEDTEAFFGQGTRLTVV.

This clonotype has a count of ten or more. The V and J genes are TRBV5-6 and TRBJ1-5; a possible D gene is TRBD1 (5 bases). The V end was cut by 1 base, the J end by 4 bases, with 9 bases between. The CDR3 runs 14 residues. Germline V gene lookup returns CDR1 SGHDT and CDR2 YYEEEE. CDR3 loop: CASSLSQGNQPQHF. DNA for the CDR3: TGTGCCAGCAGCTTGTCGCAGGGTAATCAGCCCCAGCATTTT.